The 20 T cell receptor beta chains below were found in one sample sequenced in a study of OX40 agonist ivuxolimab in advanced cancers. The assay was immunoSEQ multiplex PCR, and TCRdb's table has in-frame clones only and misses some. The top ten clones hold about 0.78% of a sample with fewer than 80,000 clones, approximately 83% of them seen once. The source material was CD4+ or CD8+ T cells sorted from blood, sampled in a trial of the OX40 agonist ivuxolimab. These receptors all stem from an adult with an advanced solid tumor such as melanoma, head and neck, liver or kidney cancer.

CDR3 sequence reads: CASSIAQADQPQHF. The CDR3 DNA follows: TGTGCCAGTAGTATAGCTCAGGCGGATCAGCCCCAGCATTTT. This rearrangement joins TRBV19 to TRBJ1-5, with D uncertain. This CDR3 is built from 14 residues. Trimming pared 1 base from V and 5 bases from J, leaving 9 bases between. CDR1 is LNHDA and CDR2 is SQIVND in the germline V gene (reference sequence).

The J gene is TRBJ2-3, the V gene TRBV7-2, with unresolved D. This CDR3 has 13 amino acids. Trimming cost V 1 base and J 2 bases, with 4 bases left between them. Per the germline V gene, CDR1 is SGHTA and CDR2 is FQGNSA. Here the CDR3 DNA reads TGTGCCAGCAGCTTAGGTTACACAGATACGCAGTATTTT. Its protein is CASSLGYTDTQYF. Based on the CDR3 plus reference TRBV7-2 and TRBJ2-3, the full variable domain is GAGVSQSPSNKVTEKGKDVELRCDPISGHTALYWYRQSLGQGLEFLIYFQGNSAPDKSGLPSDRFSAERTGGSVSTLTIQRTQQEDSAVYLCASSLGYTDTQYFGPGTRLTVL.

The chain joins TRBV11-3 to TRBJ2-1; 10 bases map to TRBD2. This CDR3 comprises 17 residues. Germline values: CDR1 SGHNT, CDR2 YENEEA. V was pared by 5 bases and J by 0 bases, with 7 bases of the junction left unmatched. The DNA of the CDR3 is TGTGCCAGCAGCCGCAGCGGGAGGGCGAGCTCCTACAATGAGCAGTTCTTC. Translating it yields CASSRSGRASSYNEQFF. The full variable domain, its missing parts supplied by reference TRBV11-3 and TRBJ2-1, is EAGVVQSPRYKIIEKKQPVAFWCNPISGHNTLYWYLQNLGQGPELLIRYENEEAVDDSQLPKDRFSAERLKGVDSTLKIQPAELGDSAVYLCASSRSGRASSYNEQFFGPGTRLTVL.

This rearrangement joins TRBV7-2 to TRBJ2-3; D gene uncertain. The germline V and J ends were trimmed by 6 bases and 0 bases, with 13 bases remaining between them. The CDR3 totals 15 residues. The germline V gene encodes CDR1 SGHTA and CDR2 FQGNSA. CDR3: CASSITSRSTDTQYF. DNA of the CDR3: TGTGCCAGCAGTATTACGTCACGGAGCACAGATACGCAGTATTTT.

The V gene is TRBV7-3, the J gene TRBJ1-1; the match to TRBD1 covers 7 bases. This CDR3 is built from 13 residues. V shed 2 bases and J 8 bases; nucleotides not matched to a gene: 5. Germline-derived CDR1 and CDR2 are SGHTA and FQGTGA. The CDR3 DNA sequence: TGTGCCAGCAGCTTAGCACTGACAGGGGAAGCTTTCTTT. Residues: CASSLALTGEAFF.

The J gene is TRBJ2-3, the V gene TRBV7-8; D may be TRBD2 (6 bases). The CDR3 extends over 16 amino acids. V lost 5 bases to trimming and J lost 0 bases, with 15 bases between them. Germline V gives CDR1 SGHVS, CDR2 FQNEAQ. In nucleotides, the CDR3 is TGTGCCAGCAGCCCCAGGGCGGGATCTAGCACAGATACGCAGTATTTT. Protein: CASSPRAGSSTDTQYF.

The chain employs TRBV9 and TRBJ2-7; D may be TRBD1 (6 bases). CDR1 and CDR2 from the germline V gene are SGDLS and YYNGEE. This CDR3 contains 14 residues. The V end was cut by 3 bases, the J end by 3 bases, with 13 bases between. The CDR3 loop reads CASSAGGSLYEQYF. CDR3 coding DNA: TGTGCCAGCAGCGCTGGGGGCTCCCTCTACGAGCAGTACTTC.

J is TRBJ2-1 and V is TRBV5-6, with 8 bases lining up with TRBD2. This CDR3 has 15 residues. The germline CDR1 and CDR2 sequences are SGHDT and YYEEEE. J gave up 10 bases and V 0 bases, and 9 bases lay outside the gene matches. The CDR3 loop reads CASSLGTGGPREQFF. CDR3 coding DNA: TGTGCCAGCAGCTTGGGGACGGGAGGGCCTCGGGAGCAGTTCTTC.

The count of this clone is one. The V call is TRBV7-9, the J call TRBJ1-1; 8 nucleotides agree with TRBD1. The germline V gene has CDR1 SEHNR and CDR2 FQNEAQ (reference sequence). CDR3 length equals 14 residues. V dropped 8 bases and J dropped 4; count of bases not matched to a gene: 9. CDR3 residues: CASQTGGLGTEAFF. The CDR3 region has the DNA TGTGCCAGCCAAACAGGGGGTTTAGGCACTGAAGCTTTCTTT.

This clone turned up a few times. The rearrangement links TRBV6-1 to TRBJ2-1; 13 bases are a match to TRBD2. The CDR3 runs to 16 residues. V lost 4 bases to trimming and J lost 8 bases; unmatched junction nucleotides: 8. Germline CDR1 and CDR2: MNHNS and SASEGT. DNA for the CDR3: TGTGCCAGCAGTGCCCGGACTAGCGGGAGTGGGGATGAGCAGTTCTTC. Amino acid sequence: CASSARTSGSGDEQFF.

The gene calls are TRBV11-3 and TRBJ2-3; 14 nucleotides match TRBD2. V gave up 4 bases and J gave up 4 bases; unmatched junction bases: 4. Germline CDR1 is SGHNT and CDR2 is YENEEA. The length of the CDR3 is 16 residues. CDR3 nucleotide sequence: TGTGCCAGCAGCTCGCGGACTAGCGGGGGGTCAGATACGCAGTATTTT. This sequence encodes CASSSRTSGGSDTQYF.

This clone was counted between two and nine times. The chain has TRBV23-1 and TRBJ1-6; TRBD1 is a possible D gene (6 bases). TRBV23-1 is assigned to the ORF class and has an uncertain function. V shed 5 bases and J shed 2 bases, with 13 bases lying between them. The length of the CDR3 is 16 residues. CDR3 nucleotides: TGCGCCAGCAGTGGAACAGGGACAACCTATAATTCACCCCTCCACTTT. Its protein is CASSGTGTTYNSPLHF.

The chain employs TRBV7-8 and TRBJ2-7, with D perhaps being TRBD1 or TRBD2 (6 bases each). The CDR3 runs to 11 residues. Trimming left V 5 bases short and J 9 bases short, with 11 bases between. Germline CDR1 reads SGHVS; CDR2 reads FQNEAQ. Written as DNA, the CDR3 is TGTGCCAGCAGCAAGGGGGAGGTGCAGTACTTC. Translating it yields CASSKGEVQYF.

This clone was detected once. The chain links TRBV15 to TRBJ2-7; 8 positions agree with TRBD1. Unmatched junction bases numbered 6, after V lost 0 bases and J lost 2 bases. CDR1 and CDR2 from the germline V gene are LNHNV and YYDKDF (reference sequence). The CDR3 spans 16 residues. The CDR3 loop is CATSRDPGTGAYEQYF. CDR3 nucleotides: TGTGCCACCAGCAGAGATCCCGGGACAGGAGCCTACGAGCAGTACTTC. The full variable domain, its missing parts supplied by reference TRBV15 and TRBJ2-7, is DAMVIQNPRYQVTQFGKPVTLSCSQTLNHNVMYWYQQKSSQAPKLLFHYYDKDFNNEADTPDNFQSRRPNTSFCFLDIRSPGLGDTAMYLCATSRDPGTGAYEQYFGPGTRLTVT.

The chain has TRBV28 and TRBJ1-2; no clear D gene. The CDR3 covers 13 residues. The V gene lost 6 bases and the J gene lost 8 bases, with 16 bases spanning the gap. The V gene's germline CDR1 is MDHEN and CDR2 SYDVKM. CDR3: CASSTSWGRGYTF. The DNA for the CDR3 is TGTGCCAGCAGCACAAGCTGGGGTCGGGGCTACACCTTC.

CDR3 loop: CASSLQGTGQETQYF. CDR3 coding DNA: TGTGCCAGCAGCCTTCAGGGGACAGGTCAAGAGACCCAGTACTTC. V and J are TRBV9 and TRBJ2-5, with 8 nucleotides matching TRBD1. Germline trimming cut 4 bases from V and 2 bases from J; bases unmatched to any gene: 7. Germline V gene sequence: CDR1 SGDLS, CDR2 YYNGEE. The CDR3 spans 15 residues.

The chain links TRBV27 to TRBJ2-2; 7 bases fit TRBD1. This CDR3 comprises 19 residues. CDR1 and CDR2 from the germline V gene are MNHEY and SMNVEV (reference sequence). V trimming: 5 bases; J trimming: 4 bases; junction bases outside the gene matches: 19. This chain's CDR3 is CASSLVPKIRDSPTGELFF. The CDR3 DNA follows: TGTGCCAGCAGTCTGGTCCCTAAAATCCGGGACAGCCCCACCGGGGAGCTGTTTTTT.

The chain uses TRBV5-1 and TRBJ2-6, with 7 bases matching TRBD1. Looked up from germline, CDR1 is SGHRS and CDR2 is YFSETQ. The CDR3 loop spans 15 amino acids. V gave up 4 bases and J gave up 2 bases; unmatched junction bases: 3. The CDR3 nucleotides are TGCGCCAGCAGCCTTCAGGGGGCTGGGGCCAACGTCCTGACTTTC. It is translated as CASSLQGAGANVLTF.

The chain joins TRBV23-1 to TRBJ2-1; 9 bases fit TRBD1. TRBV23-1 is given ORF status, its function remaining uncertain. CDR3 length equals 13 residues. Trimming took 4 bases from V and 9 from J; bases not matched to a gene: 4. CDR3 DNA sequence: TGCGCCAGCAGTCCACCGACAGGGGGTGAGCAGTTCTTC. Protein sequence: CASSPPTGGEQFF.

The gene calls are TRBV7-2 and TRBJ1-2; no firm D call. The germline V gene has CDR1 SGHTA and CDR2 FQGNSA. CDR3 length: 12 amino acids. V was pared by 1 base and J by 11 bases, with 11 bases between. The DNA of the CDR3 is TGTGCCAGCAGCTTAGGGGCAGATCAATACACCTTC. Its translation: CASSLGADQYTF.